A single sample gave rise to the 16 T cell receptor beta chains below, sequenced in a study of identical twins. Via MiXCR, TCRdb re-called the 5' RACE reads, giving one row per CDR3 protein. The table lists more than 600,000 distinct CDR3 sequences, about 18% of them singletons. These data also formed part of another study, on T cells expressing NK-cell markers.

The specimen was PBMCs. These receptors came from a woman under 30 in good health.

This rearrangement joins TRBV15 to TRBJ2-7; 8 bases are a match to TRBD2. The V and J ends lost 1 base and 6 bases, in that order; junction bases with no gene match: 11. CDR1 is LNHNV, CDR2 YYDKDF, per germline (reference sequence). The CDR3 contains 16 residues. CDR3 nucleotides: TGTGCCACCAGCAGAGGTCCAGGACTAGCTACATCCGAGCAGTACTTC. Translation: CATSRGPGLATSEQYF.

The rearrangement uses TRBV3-1 and TRBJ2-1; D remains ambiguous. The CDR3 runs 13 residues. The germline gives CDR1 LGHDT, CDR2 YNNKEL (reference sequence). The V gene lost 4 bases and the J gene lost 9 bases, with 13 bases spanning the gap. The CDR3 coding sequence is TGTGCCAGCAGCCCCGATCCTAATGGTGAGCAGTTCTTC. Protein: CASSPDPNGEQFF.

This clonotype was seen a few times. J is TRBJ2-1 and V is TRBV6-5, with 8 nucleotides matching TRBD2. Trimming took 3 bases from V and 4 from J; bases not matched to a gene: 14. The CDR3 is 18 residues long. Germline CDR1 MNHEY, CDR2 SVGAGI. This CDR3 reads CASSYIGFVGLEYNEQFF. For the CDR3, the DNA is TGTGCCAGCAGTTATATCGGGTTTGTGGGACTAGAGTACAATGAGCAGTTCTTC.

This chain uses TRBV12-3 or TRBV12-4 with TRBJ2-7; tentative D call: TRBD2 (5 bases). CDR3 length equals 14 residues. The germline V and J ends were trimmed by 8 bases and 0 bases, with 14 bases remaining between them. Written as DNA, the CDR3 is TGTGCCAGCTCCGGAGGCCCAAGCTCCTACGAGCAGTACTTC. Its protein product is CASSGGPSSYEQYF.

This clonotype was detected a few times. V is TRBV7-9 and J is TRBJ1-1; D is unresolved. Trimming took 2 bases from V and 8 from J, leaving 9 bases between them. The CDR3 loop spans 12 amino acids. Germline CDR1 and CDR2: SEHNR and FQNEAQ (reference sequence). The chain's CDR3 is CASSLSGGEAFF. CDR3 coding DNA: TGTGCCAGCAGCTTATCAGGCGGCGAAGCTTTCTTT.

This rearrangement joins TRBV5-1 to TRBJ1-2; D is unresolved. In germline, CDR1 is SGHRS, CDR2 YFSETQ. This CDR3 region has 17 residues. Trimming took 0 bases from V and 1 from J, leaving 16 bases between them. In nucleotides, the CDR3 is TGCGCCAGCAGCTTGGCACCGGTACAGCGGAATAACTATGGCTACACCTTC. This encodes CASSLAPVQRNNYGYTF.

The V call is TRBV20-1, the J call TRBJ2-2, with a weak D call TRBD1 (5 bases). This CDR3 region has 14 residues. Looked up from germline, CDR1 is DFQATT and CDR2 is SNEGSKA (reference sequence). Trimming stripped 5 bases from V and 6 bases from J, with 16 bases between. The CDR3 DNA reads TGCAGTGCTCAACCCCCGGTGGGGCCCGGGGAGCTGTTTTTT. Its protein is CSAQPPVGPGELFF.

This chain uses TRBV29-1 with TRBJ2-5; D perhaps matches TRBD2 (5 bases). CDR3 length equals 12 residues. The V gene lost 1 base and the J gene lost 5 bases, with 8 bases spanning the gap. Germline V gene lookup returns CDR1 SQVTM and CDR2 ANQGSEA. Here the CDR3 DNA reads TGCAGCGTTGAAGTGGTAGCGGAGACCCAGTACTTC. Translating gives CSVEVVAETQYF.

This clonotype was recorded at least ten times. This rearrangement joins TRBV12-3 or TRBV12-4 to TRBJ2-5; the D gene is possibly TRBD1 (6 bases). Trimming pared 3 bases from V and 2 bases from J, leaving 7 bases between. CDR3 size: 13 residues. DNA for the CDR3: TGTGCCAGCAGTTTTACAGGGCAAGAGACCCAGTACTTC. It yields the protein CASSFTGQETQYF.

This clonotype was recorded a few times. The chain couples TRBV7-8 to TRBJ1-2; possible D gene TRBD1, 6 bases. The CDR3 is made up of 15 amino acids. Per germline, CDR1 SGHVS and CDR2 FQNEAQ. V was cut by 1 base and J by 4 bases, with 13 bases left in between. The CDR3 sequence is CASSLGTASPYGYTF. The CDR3 DNA reads TGTGCCAGCAGCTTAGGGACAGCCAGTCCCTATGGCTACACCTTC. Filled out from reference TRBV7-8 and TRBJ1-2, the complete variable domain reads GAGVSQSPRYKVAKRGQDVALRCDPISGHVSLFWYQQALGQGPEFLTYFQNEAQLDKSGLPSDRFFAERPEGSVSTLKIQRTQQEDSAVYLCASSLGTASPYGYTFGSGTRLTVV.

This clonotype was detected once. The chain recombines TRBV7-9 with TRBJ2-1; D might be TRBD2 (5 bases). The CDR3 is 16 amino acids. V was pared by 7 bases and J by 8 bases, with 24 bases between. Germline V gene sequence: CDR1 SEHNR, CDR2 FQNEAQ (reference sequence). The CDR3 nucleotides are TGTGCCAGCACCTTGGGAGTGCCGGGCGCCGAGGATGAGCAGTTCTTC. Amino acid sequence: CASTLGVPGAEDEQFF.

This clonotype was seen only a few times. V usage is TRBV7-9 and J usage is TRBJ2-3; D possibly corresponds to TRBD2 (5 bases). The V gene's germline CDR1 is SEHNR and CDR2 FQNEAQ (reference sequence). The V end was cut by 5 bases, the J end by 5 bases, with 11 bases between. CDR3 length: 13 amino acids. This CDR3 is CASSRSLEDTQYF. The CDR3 DNA sequence: TGTGCCAGCAGCCGTTCACTAGAAGATACGCAGTATTTT.

There are a few counts of this clonotype. V is TRBV5-1 and J is TRBJ2-3; a possible D gene is TRBD2 (6 bases). Germline CDR1 is SGHRS and CDR2 is YFSETQ. The CDR3 contains 15 residues. Trimming took 1 base from V and 1 from J, leaving 10 bases between them. As DNA, the CDR3 is TGCGCCAGCAGCTTGATGTCGGGGGGCACAGATACGCAGTATTTT. Amino acid sequence: CASSLMSGGTDTQYF.

This clonotype was seen only a few times. The chain recombines TRBV12-3 or TRBV12-4 with TRBJ2-1, with 7 positions matching TRBD2. The CDR3 is made up of 16 amino acids. Unmatched junction bases numbered 11, after V lost 2 bases and J lost 7 bases. CDR3 nucleotide sequence: TGTGCCAGCAGTTTAACGGCGGGAGTTTTGGTGAATGAGCAGTTCTTC. Translation gives CASSLTAGVLVNEQFF.

The V and J genes are TRBV12-3 or TRBV12-4 and TRBJ1-2; tentative D call: TRBD1 (5 bases). Trimming stripped 1 base from V and 6 bases from J, with 12 bases between. The CDR3 sequence is 14 residues long. CDR3: CASSLVRVKHGYTF. CDR3 nucleotide sequence: TGTGCCAGCAGTTTAGTCAGGGTAAAACATGGCTACACCTTC.

The sample holds a few counts of this clonotype. The rearrangement links TRBV4-3 to TRBJ1-1; D possibly corresponds to TRBD1 (5 bases). The germline V and J ends were trimmed by 4 bases and 3 bases, with 12 bases remaining between them. This CDR3 has 14 amino acids. Germline-derived CDR1 and CDR2 are LGHNA and YSLEER. CDR3 sequence (DNA): TGCGCCAGCAGCCGAAAGCTAGGGGACACTGAAGCTTTCTTT. Translated: CASSRKLGDTEAFF.